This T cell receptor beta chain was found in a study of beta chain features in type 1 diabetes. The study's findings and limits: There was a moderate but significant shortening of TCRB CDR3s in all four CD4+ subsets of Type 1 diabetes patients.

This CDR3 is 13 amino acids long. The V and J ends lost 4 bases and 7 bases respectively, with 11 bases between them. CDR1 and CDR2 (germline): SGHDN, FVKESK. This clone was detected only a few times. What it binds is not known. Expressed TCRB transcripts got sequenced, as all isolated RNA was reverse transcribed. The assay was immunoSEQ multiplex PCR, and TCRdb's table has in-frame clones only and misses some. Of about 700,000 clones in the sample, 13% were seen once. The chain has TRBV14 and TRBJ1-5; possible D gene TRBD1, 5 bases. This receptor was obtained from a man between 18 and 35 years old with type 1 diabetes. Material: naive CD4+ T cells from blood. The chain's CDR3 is CASSRDWGQPQHF. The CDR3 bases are TGTGCCAGCAGCCGGGACTGGGGGCAGCCCCAGCATTTT.